This T cell receptor beta chain derives from a study of cytomegalovirus exposure and HLA in healthy donors. V lost 0 bases to trimming and J lost 4 bases, with 6 bases between them. Germline CDR1 and CDR2: SEHNR and FQNEAQ (reference sequence). This CDR3 region has 14 residues. Findings and limits, study-wide: Near-uniform donor sequencing depth was presumed by presence/absence analyses.

PCR employed 60 Vbeta and 13 Jbeta primers. TCRdb's table, derived via immunoSEQ multiplex PCR, lists solely in-frame clones and lacks some. The sample yields about 150,000 clones, roughly three quarters seen once. As concerns this clone: What it recognizes is unknown.

Specimen: PBMCs. The V and J genes are TRBV7-9 and TRBJ2-2, with a tentative D call TRBD2 (6 bases). The clonotype was recovered from a woman between 50 and 59 years old in good health and CMV-seropositive. The CDR3 is CASSLAGLTGELFF. The CDR3, as DNA: TGTGCCAGCAGCTTAGCGGGACTCACCGGGGAGCTGTTTTTT.